This record covers a single T cell receptor (beta chain). CDR1 SGHDT and CDR2 YYEEEE come from the germline V gene. The CDR3 extends over 13 amino acids. The V and J ends lost 6 bases and 2 bases, in that order; junction bases with no gene match: 2. This record belongs to a study of cytomegalovirus exposure and HLA in healthy donors. With 60 Vbeta and 13 Jbeta primers, the PCR was carried out. The assay was immunoSEQ multiplex PCR, and TCRdb's table has in-frame clones only and misses some. The sample has some 44,000 clones; 87% are singletons. The chain couples TRBV5-6 to TRBJ2-5, with 9 bases identical to TRBD1. The TCR originated in a woman in her thirties or forties in good health and CMV-seropositive. Sequenced input: PBMCs. The CDR3 DNA is TGTGCCAGCACCGACAGGGGGCAAGAGACCCAGTACTTC. It codes for CASTDRGQETQYF.